Listed here are 15 T cell receptor beta chains from one sample, sequenced in a study of blood T cell repertoires in COVID-19. Sequenced by immunoSEQ multiplex PCR; TCRdb stores in-frame clones only, minus some. The data show tens of thousands of clones, 87% seen once. Sequenced: peripheral blood. Source of these receptors: a woman aged 50 to 60 with active or convalescent COVID-19.

The chain carries TRBV12-3 or TRBV12-4 and TRBJ1-1; TRBD1 might be the D (5 bases). The V and J ends lost 6 bases and 8 bases respectively, with 13 bases between them. The CDR3 has 12 amino acids. For the CDR3, the DNA is TGTGCCAGCAGCGGGAGGACAAACGAAGCTTTCTTT. Protein: CASSGRTNEAFF.

The chain is built from TRBV6-1 and TRBJ1-4; unclear D gene. The CDR3 is 16 residues long. Trimming removed 3 bases at V and 2 bases at J, with 13 bases between. Per the germline V gene, CDR1 is MNHNS and CDR2 is SASEGT. The CDR3 nucleotides read TGTGCCAGCAGTGAGTCCGCGGGGTGGACTAATGAAAAACTGTTTTTT. As protein: CASSESAGWTNEKLFF.

The J gene is TRBJ1-4, the V gene TRBV29-1; 10 positions agree with TRBD1. The CDR3 has 16 residues. Losses at the gene ends were 4 bases for V and 1 base for J; bases not matched to a gene: 6. Germline CDR1 is SQVTM and CDR2 is ANQGSEA. CDR3 sequence: CSVASRDRGTNEKLFF. The CDR3 DNA reads as TGCAGCGTTGCCTCCCGGGACAGGGGAACTAATGAAAAACTGTTTTTT.

This clone was seen only a few times. The rearrangement links TRBV18 to TRBJ1-1; no reliable D call. The CDR3 is 13 amino acids. V lost 6 bases, J lost 1 base, and 9 bases lay in between. Per the germline V gene, CDR1 is KGHSH and CDR2 is LQKENI. CDR3 sequence: CASSQNWNTEAFF. CDR3 nucleotides: TGTGCCAGCTCCCAAAACTGGAACACTGAAGCTTTCTTT. Full variable domain (outside the CDR3, taken from reference TRBV18 and TRBJ1-1): NAGVMQNPRHLVRRRGQEARLRCSPMKGHSHVYWYRQLPEEGLKFMVYLQKENIIDESGMPKERFSAEFPKEGPSILRIQQVVRGDSAAYFCASSQNWNTEAFFGQGTRLTVV.

V gene TRBV5-1 combines with J gene TRBJ2-1, with 10 bases identical to TRBD1. This CDR3 is built from 16 residues. J was trimmed by 2 bases and V by 4 bases; bases with no gene match: 6. CDR1 is SGHRS, CDR2 YFSETQ, per germline. The CDR3 nucleotides read TGCGCCAGCAGCACAACCGGGACAGGGGCCTACAATGAGCAGTTCTTC. Translating it yields CASSTTGTGAYNEQFF.

The V and J genes are TRBV6-5 and TRBJ2-5; weak D call: TRBD2 (5 bases). This CDR3 has 14 amino acids. V was shortened by 5 bases and J by 5 bases, with 15 bases between the two germline ends. CDR1 and CDR2 (germline): MNHEY, SVGAGI. The CDR3 here is CASSITRSLETQYF. CDR3 nucleotides: TGTGCCAGCAGTATTACTAGGTCGTTGGAGACCCAGTACTTC.

The chain is built from TRBV5-1 and TRBJ2-7, with TRBD1 matching 8 bases. This CDR3 region has 15 residues. Germline V gene data show CDR1 as SGHRS and CDR2 as YFSETQ. V dropped 4 bases and J dropped 7; count of bases not matched to a gene: 13. CDR3 loop: CASSRGGQGMEEQYF. DNA for the CDR3: TGCGCCAGCAGCCGAGGAGGACAGGGTATGGAGGAGCAGTACTTC.

The gene calls are TRBV5-5 and TRBJ2-7; D possibly corresponds to TRBD1 (6 bases). This CDR3 comprises 12 residues. Trimming removed 1 base from V and 5 bases from J, with 7 bases in between. Germline assignment: CDR1 SGHKS and CDR2 YYEKEE (reference sequence). The CDR3 DNA reads TGTGCCAGCAGCTTGTCAGGGGACGAGCAGTACTTC. Encoded protein: CASSLSGDEQYF.

Comment on this clone: Other DNA sequences of this sample code for an identical CDR3. V usage is TRBV9 and J usage is TRBJ1-2; possible D gene TRBD1, 6 bases. Germline V gene sequence: CDR1 SGDLS, CDR2 YYNGEE. The germline V and J ends were trimmed by 0 bases and 3 bases, with 9 bases remaining between them. The CDR3 sequence is 14 residues long. CDR3 loop: CASSVGGGDYGYTF. As DNA, the CDR3 is TGTGCCAGCAGCGTAGGAGGGGGGGACTATGGCTACACCTTC.

This clone came up a few times. The V and J genes are TRBV18 and TRBJ2-2; a possible D gene is TRBD1 (5 bases). CDR3 length: 17 amino acids. V was shortened by 1 base and J by 0 bases, with 12 bases between the two germline ends. Germline values: CDR1 KGHSH, CDR2 LQKENI. Here the CDR3 reads CASSPLPPGPNTGELFF. CDR3 in DNA: TGTGCCAGCTCACCACTCCCCCCAGGGCCGAACACCGGGGAGCTGTTTTTT.

This clone showed up just once. The V call is TRBV28, the J call TRBJ1-2; D uncertain. The CDR3 length is 13 residues. Looked up from germline, CDR1 is MDHEN and CDR2 is SYDVKM. With 11 bases removed from V and 4 bases from J, the gap between germline ends came to 17 bases. CDR3 in amino acids: CAAGEGNRYGYTF. CDR3 DNA sequence: TGTGCCGCGGGCGAGGGAAATCGCTATGGCTACACCTTC.

The genes are TRBV7-8 and TRBJ2-2, with a weak D call TRBD2 (5 bases). The CDR3 consists of 15 residues. Per the germline V gene, CDR1 is SGHVS and CDR2 is FQNEAQ. V dropped 4 bases and J dropped 7 bases, with 16 bases sitting between them. As DNA, the CDR3 is TGTGCCAGCAGCTCATGGGTGGGGAGTGTCGGGGAGCTGTTTTTT. Protein sequence: CASSSWVGSVGELFF.

This chain links TRBV19 with TRBJ2-3, with 9 bases lining up with TRBD1. This CDR3 has 15 residues. The V segment lost 5 bases and the J segment 2 bases; nucleotides outside the gene matches: 5. The V gene's germline CDR1 is LNHDA and CDR2 SQIVND (reference sequence). The CDR3 reads CASSPRDRATDTQYF. CDR3 sequence (DNA): TGTGCCAGTAGTCCCCGGGACAGGGCCACAGATACGCAGTATTTT.

The CDR3 nucleotides read TGTGCCAGCAGCAACCCGGGACAGTACAATGAGCAGTTCTTC. This encodes CASSNPGQYNEQFF. The V call is TRBV7-3, the J call TRBJ2-1, with 7 bases fitting TRBD1. J was trimmed by 4 bases and V by 5 bases; bases with no gene match: 5. Germline assignment: CDR1 SGHTA and CDR2 FQGTGA. The CDR3 consists of 14 residues.

CDR3 sequence (DNA): TGTGCCAGCAGCGTATTAGCGGGGCTTACAGATACGCAGTATTTT. Translated: CASSVLAGLTDTQYF. V gene TRBV9 combines with J gene TRBJ2-3; 8 bases agree with TRBD2. This CDR3 has 15 amino acids. The germline gives CDR1 SGDLS, CDR2 YYNGEE. V dropped 1 base and J dropped 3; count of bases not matched to a gene: 4.